This is a list of T cell receptor beta chains from one sample in a study of CD8 T cells in ankylosing spondylitis. TCRdb itself ran the 5' RACE reads through MiXCR, one entry per CDR3 protein. The table shows about 540,000 distinct CDR3 sequences, with 10% to 15% occurring only once. Specimen: blood, either unsorted or a sorted T cell fraction (not recorded which). The receptors were sampled from a male donor with ankylosing spondylitis. CDR3s include the opening cysteine and the closing phenylalanine or tryptophan. The D gene is left open where the match is weak. Size values are once, few and many counts, or a class for expanded clones, and some rows have none.

j_call: TRBJ2-5
cdr3_length: 14
v_call: TRBV18
clone_size: few
d_call: .
cdr3_aa: CASSTPEGVETQYF
cdr3_nt: TGTGCCAGCTCAACACCGGAGGGAGTGGAGACCCAGTACTTC

j_call: TRBJ2-1
cdr3_length: 14
v_call: TRBV20-1
clone_size: .
d_call: TRBD2
cdr3_aa: CSALPAGGSGEQFF
cdr3_nt: TGCAGTGCTCTCCCCGCGGGAGGGTCTGGTGAGCAGTTCTTC

j_call: TRBJ2-2
cdr3_length: 18
v_call: TRBV7-6
clone_size: .
d_call: TRBD2
cdr3_aa: CASSLTRLAGSSGGELFF
cdr3_nt: TGTGCCAGCAGCTTAACTAGGCTAGCGGGAAGTTCGGGCGGGGAGCTGTTTTTT

j_call: TRBJ2-1
cdr3_length: 15
v_call: TRBV4-1
clone_size: .
d_call: .
cdr3_aa: CASSQDPASRDEQFF
cdr3_nt: TGCGCCAGCAGCCAAGATCCCGCCAGTAGGGATGAGCAGTTCTTC

j_call: TRBJ2-1
cdr3_length: 16
v_call: TRBV27
clone_size: .
d_call: .
cdr3_aa: CASSPEWGAGYNEQFF
cdr3_nt: TGTGCCAGCAGTCCGGAGTGGGGGGCTGGCTACAATGAGCAGTTCTTC

j_call: TRBJ1-4
cdr3_length: 12
v_call: TRBV20-1
clone_size: few
d_call: .
cdr3_aa: CSARQNNEKLFF
cdr3_nt: TGCAGTGCTAGGCAAAATAATGAAAAACTGTTTTTT

j_call: TRBJ2-2
cdr3_length: 16
v_call: TRBV10-1
clone_size: .
d_call: TRBD2
cdr3_aa: CASSTVAGGQPGELFF
cdr3_nt: TGCGCCAGCAGTACGGTGGCGGGAGGGCAACCCGGGGAGCTGTTTTTT

j_call: TRBJ2-3
cdr3_length: 14
v_call: TRBV20-1
clone_size: few
d_call: .
cdr3_aa: CSAPSEDGTDTQYF
cdr3_nt: TGCAGTGCCCCTAGTGAGGACGGCACAGATACGCAGTATTTT

j_call: TRBJ2-1
cdr3_length: 15
v_call: TRBV20-1
clone_size: .
d_call: TRBD2
cdr3_aa: CSAPPGTSVDNEQFF
cdr3_nt: TGCAGTGCGCCTCCCGGGACTAGCGTTGACAATGAGCAGTTCTTC

j_call: TRBJ2-1
cdr3_length: 15
v_call: TRBV29-1
clone_size: few
d_call: .
cdr3_aa: CSVEFSASPYNEQFF
cdr3_nt: TGCAGCGTTGAATTTAGCGCAAGCCCCTACAATGAGCAGTTCTTC

j_call: TRBJ2-2
cdr3_length: 14
v_call: TRBV18
clone_size: few
d_call: .
cdr3_aa: CATKALDWTGELFF
cdr3_nt: TGTGCCACCAAGGCTCTAGATTGGACCGGGGAGCTGTTTTTT

j_call: TRBJ2-3
cdr3_length: 12
v_call: TRBV20-1
clone_size: .
d_call: .
cdr3_aa: CSATQSSDTQYF
cdr3_nt: TGCAGTGCTACCCAGTCCTCCGATACGCAGTATTTT

j_call: TRBJ2-4
cdr3_length: 16
v_call: TRBV6-1
clone_size: .
d_call: TRBD1
cdr3_aa: CASSTWDRGLVNIQYF
cdr3_nt: TGTGCCAGCAGTACGTGGGACAGGGGGCTCGTAAACATTCAGTACTTC

j_call: TRBJ2-3
cdr3_length: 14
v_call: TRBV27
clone_size: .
d_call: TRBD2
cdr3_aa: CASREAGGTDTQYF
cdr3_nt: TGTGCCAGCAGAGAAGCGGGGGGCACAGATACGCAGTATTTT

j_call: TRBJ1-2
cdr3_length: 14
v_call: TRBV2
clone_size: .
d_call: TRBD1
cdr3_aa: CASNQDRGTYGYTF
cdr3_nt: TGTGCCAGCAATCAAGACAGGGGAACCTATGGCTACACCTTC

j_call: TRBJ1-2
cdr3_length: 19
v_call: TRBV5-1
clone_size: few
d_call: TRBD1
cdr3_aa: CASSRARTGTSTANYGYTF
cdr3_nt: TGCGCCAGCAGCAGAGCGAGGACAGGGACCTCCACGGCGAACTATGGCTACACCTTC

j_call: TRBJ2-1
cdr3_length: 13
v_call: TRBV12-3/TRBV12-4
clone_size: many
d_call: .
cdr3_aa: CASSRAGTSEQFF
cdr3_nt: TGTGCCAGCAGCCGGGCTGGGACGTCTGAGCAGTTCTTC

j_call: TRBJ2-4
cdr3_length: 15
v_call: TRBV24-1
clone_size: few
d_call: .
cdr3_aa: CATSDPAGAKNIQYF
cdr3_nt: TGTGCCACCAGTGACCCAGCCGGAGCCAAAAACATTCAGTACTTC

j_call: TRBJ1-1
cdr3_length: 17
v_call: TRBV5-1
clone_size: few
d_call: TRBD1
cdr3_aa: CASSLGGTGIMNTEAFF
cdr3_nt: TGCGCCAGCAGCTTGGGGGGGACAGGGATAATGAACACTGAAGCTTTCTTT

j_call: TRBJ1-2
cdr3_length: 14
v_call: TRBV24-1
clone_size: few
d_call: .
cdr3_aa: CATSDIREGLGYTF
cdr3_nt: TGTGCCACCAGTGATATCCGGGAGGGACTCGGCTACACCTTC

j_call: TRBJ2-1
cdr3_length: 16
v_call: TRBV14
clone_size: .
d_call: TRBD2
cdr3_aa: CASSHRGLAEYNEQFF
cdr3_nt: TGTGCCAGCAGCCACAGAGGACTAGCGGAATACAATGAGCAGTTCTTC

j_call: TRBJ2-2
cdr3_length: 15
v_call: TRBV7-8
clone_size: .
d_call: .
cdr3_aa: CASSLAFGGTGELFF
cdr3_nt: TGTGCCAGCAGCTTAGCATTTGGTGGGACCGGGGAGCTGTTTTTT

j_call: TRBJ1-1
cdr3_length: 15
v_call: TRBV12-3/TRBV12-4
clone_size: many
d_call: TRBD1
cdr3_aa: CASSPTGRGNTEAFF
cdr3_nt: TGTGCCAGCAGTCCGACAGGGCGAGGAAACACTGAAGCTTTCTTT

j_call: TRBJ2-3
cdr3_length: 13
v_call: TRBV7-9
clone_size: .
d_call: .
cdr3_aa: CASRGGGSDTQYF
cdr3_nt: TGTGCCAGTAGGGGGGGCGGCTCAGATACGCAGTATTTT

j_call: TRBJ1-4
cdr3_length: 14
v_call: TRBV20-1
clone_size: many
d_call: .
cdr3_aa: CSAKEAVTNEKLFF
cdr3_nt: TGCAGTGCCAAGGAGGCCGTGACTAATGAAAAACTGTTTTTT

j_call: TRBJ2-5
cdr3_length: 15
v_call: TRBV5-1
clone_size: .
d_call: TRBD1
cdr3_aa: CASSFLGQGQETQYF
cdr3_nt: TGCGCCAGCAGCTTCCTTGGACAGGGACAAGAGACCCAGTACTTC

j_call: TRBJ2-3
cdr3_length: 15
v_call: TRBV5-1
clone_size: many
d_call: .
cdr3_aa: CASSLDGSLADTQYF
cdr3_nt: TGCGCCAGCAGCTTGGACGGGAGTCTCGCAGATACGCAGTATTTT

j_call: TRBJ2-1
cdr3_length: 17
v_call: TRBV7-9
clone_size: many
d_call: .
cdr3_aa: CASSSRSLDRHGNEQFF
cdr3_nt: TGTGCCAGCAGCTCCCGGTCCTTGGACCGTCACGGCAATGAGCAGTTCTTC

j_call: TRBJ2-3
cdr3_length: 16
v_call: TRBV12-3/TRBV12-4
clone_size: .
d_call: TRBD2
cdr3_aa: CASSPRLAEITDTQYF
cdr3_nt: TGTGCCAGCAGCCCAAGACTAGCCGAGATCACAGATACGCAGTATTTT

j_call: TRBJ2-1
cdr3_length: 11
v_call: TRBV20-1
clone_size: few
d_call: .
cdr3_aa: CSGNPRDEQFF
cdr3_nt: TGCAGTGGAAATCCTCGGGATGAGCAGTTCTTC

j_call: TRBJ2-1
cdr3_length: 13
v_call: TRBV20-1
clone_size: .
d_call: .
cdr3_aa: CSARVGFLNEQFF
cdr3_nt: TGCAGTGCTAGGGTAGGCTTCTTGAATGAGCAGTTCTTC

j_call: TRBJ1-2
cdr3_length: 14
v_call: TRBV7-8
clone_size: few
d_call: .
cdr3_aa: CASSSLGTHYGYTF
cdr3_nt: TGTGCCAGCAGCTCCCTCGGGACTCACTATGGCTACACCTTC

j_call: TRBJ2-1
cdr3_length: 15
v_call: TRBV20-1
clone_size: .
d_call: .
cdr3_aa: CSARESGNPYNEQFF
cdr3_nt: TGCAGTGCTAGAGAATCAGGGAATCCCTACAATGAGCAGTTCTTC

j_call: TRBJ2-5
cdr3_length: 12
v_call: TRBV29-1
clone_size: few
d_call: .
cdr3_aa: CSARGGAETQYF
cdr3_nt: TGCAGCGCGAGGGGGGGGGCAGAGACCCAGTACTTC

j_call: TRBJ2-1
cdr3_length: 15
v_call: TRBV7-2
clone_size: few
d_call: TRBD2
cdr3_aa: CASSLPGGPANEQFF
cdr3_nt: TGTGCCAGCAGCTTACCGGGAGGGCCTGCCAATGAGCAGTTCTTC

j_call: TRBJ1-2
cdr3_length: 16
v_call: TRBV20-1
clone_size: .
d_call: .
cdr3_aa: CSARETGSRRNYGYTF
cdr3_nt: TGCAGTGCTAGAGAAACAGGGTCGCGGCGGAACTATGGCTACACCTTC

j_call: TRBJ1-1
cdr3_length: 11
v_call: TRBV29-1
clone_size: .
d_call: .
cdr3_aa: CSVPRGTEAFF
cdr3_nt: TGCAGCGTTCCCCGGGGGACTGAAGCTTTCTTT

j_call: TRBJ1-4
cdr3_length: 14
v_call: TRBV4-2
clone_size: few
d_call: .
cdr3_aa: CASRETGGNEKLFF
cdr3_nt: TGTGCCAGCAGAGAAACGGGGGGGAATGAAAAACTGTTTTTT

j_call: TRBJ2-1
cdr3_length: 13
v_call: TRBV6-1
clone_size: few
d_call: .
cdr3_aa: CASSGDTYNEQFF
cdr3_nt: TGTGCCAGCAGTGGGGACACTTACAATGAGCAGTTCTTC

j_call: TRBJ2-2
cdr3_length: 17
v_call: TRBV11-2
clone_size: many
d_call: .
cdr3_aa: CASSLGPWGGMLGELFF
cdr3_nt: TGTGCCAGCAGCTTAGGCCCCTGGGGCGGGATGCTCGGGGAGCTGTTTTTT

j_call: TRBJ2-1
cdr3_length: 12
v_call: TRBV9
clone_size: once
d_call: .
cdr3_aa: CASSVEAGEQFF
cdr3_nt: TGTGCCAGCAGCGTAGAAGCGGGTGAGCAGTTCTTC

j_call: TRBJ1-1
cdr3_length: 13
v_call: TRBV20-1
clone_size: .
d_call: .
cdr3_aa: CSARGELNTEAFF
cdr3_nt: TGCAGTGCTAGAGGGGAACTGAACACTGAAGCTTTCTTT

j_call: TRBJ1-1
cdr3_length: 10
v_call: TRBV29-1
clone_size: many
d_call: .
cdr3_aa: CSVGNTEAFF
cdr3_nt: TGCAGCGTTGGGAACACTGAAGCTTTCTTT

j_call: TRBJ1-1
cdr3_length: 15
v_call: TRBV5-5
clone_size: .
d_call: TRBD1
cdr3_aa: CASRGRQGAGTEAFF
cdr3_nt: TGTGCCAGCAGAGGCCGACAGGGGGCCGGAACTGAAGCTTTCTTT

j_call: TRBJ1-1
cdr3_length: 13
v_call: TRBV12-3/TRBV12-4
clone_size: .
d_call: .
cdr3_aa: CASSLWEGIYAFF
cdr3_nt: TGTGCCAGCAGTTTATGGGAGGGGATTTATGCTTTCTTT